The source of this T cell receptor (beta chain) is a study of shared clonotypes between healthy human individuals. The CDR3 sequence is 15 residues long. Germline assignment: CDR1 SGDLS and CDR2 YYNGEE. V lost 0 bases, J lost 7 bases, and 13 bases lay in between. Naive CD8 cells were CD45RO-negative, positively selected for CCR7, excluding terminally differentiated effector memory CD45RA+ cells. The method was immunoSEQ multiplex PCR; TCRdb's version includes in-frame clones alone and lacks a portion of them. The sample includes some 740,000 clones, approximately 92% seen only once; the top ten take 24%.

This chain connects TRBV9 to TRBJ1-4; tentative D call: TRBD1 (6 bases). This clonotype was sampled from a man aged 30-40 years in good health. Sequences were obtained from naive CD8+ T cells sorted from blood. CDR3: CASSVGGTLSEKLFF. The CDR3, as DNA: TGTGCCAGCAGCGTAGGGGGGACATTAAGTGAAAAACTGTTTTTT.